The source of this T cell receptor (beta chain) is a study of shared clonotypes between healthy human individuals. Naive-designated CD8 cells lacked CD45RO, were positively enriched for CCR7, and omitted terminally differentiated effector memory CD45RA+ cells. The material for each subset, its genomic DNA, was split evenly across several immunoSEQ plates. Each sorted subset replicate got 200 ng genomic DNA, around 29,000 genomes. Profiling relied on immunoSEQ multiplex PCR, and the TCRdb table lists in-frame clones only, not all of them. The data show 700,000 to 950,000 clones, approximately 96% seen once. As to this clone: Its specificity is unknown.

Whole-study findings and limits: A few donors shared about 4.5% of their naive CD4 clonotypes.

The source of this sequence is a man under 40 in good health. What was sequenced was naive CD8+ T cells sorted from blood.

The DNA for the CDR3 is TGTGCCAGCAGCGGACGGGACACTGAAGCTTTCTTT. Translation gives CASSGRDTEAFF. The rearrangement uses TRBV9 and TRBJ1-1, with unresolved D. The CDR3 consists of 12 residues. Germline V lookup: CDR1 SGDLS, CDR2 YYNGEE. V was clipped by 3 bases and J by 3 bases, with 6 bases between them.